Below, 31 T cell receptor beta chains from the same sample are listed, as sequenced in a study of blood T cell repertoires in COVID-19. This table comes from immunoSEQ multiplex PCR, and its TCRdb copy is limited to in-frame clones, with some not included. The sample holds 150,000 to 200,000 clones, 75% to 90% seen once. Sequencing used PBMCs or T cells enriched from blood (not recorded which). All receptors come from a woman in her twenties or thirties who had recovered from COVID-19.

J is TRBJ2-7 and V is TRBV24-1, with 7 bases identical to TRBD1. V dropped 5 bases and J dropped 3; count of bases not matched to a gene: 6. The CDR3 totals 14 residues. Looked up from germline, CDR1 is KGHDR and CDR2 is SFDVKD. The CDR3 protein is CATSAAGGNYEQYF. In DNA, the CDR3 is TGTGCCACCAGTGCGGCAGGGGGAAACTACGAGCAGTACTTC.

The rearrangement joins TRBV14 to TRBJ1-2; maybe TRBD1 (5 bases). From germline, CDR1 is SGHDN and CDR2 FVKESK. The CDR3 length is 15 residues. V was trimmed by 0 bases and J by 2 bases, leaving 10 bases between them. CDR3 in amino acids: CASSQESGRNYGYTF. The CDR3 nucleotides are TGTGCCAGCAGCCAAGAGTCAGGGCGGAACTATGGCTACACCTTC.

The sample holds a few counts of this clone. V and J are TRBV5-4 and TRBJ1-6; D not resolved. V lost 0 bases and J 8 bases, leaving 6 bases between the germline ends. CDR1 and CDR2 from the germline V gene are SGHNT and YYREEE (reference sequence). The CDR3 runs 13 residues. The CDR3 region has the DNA TGTGCCAGCAGCTTGGACAGTTATTCACCCCTCCACTTT. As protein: CASSLDSYSPLHF. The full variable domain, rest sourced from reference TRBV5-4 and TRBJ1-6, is ETGVTQSPTHLIKTRGQQVTLRCSSQSGHNTVSWYQQALGQGPQFIFQYYREEENGRGNFPPRFSGLQFPNYSSELNVNALELDDSALYLCASSLDSYSPLHFGNGTRLTVT.

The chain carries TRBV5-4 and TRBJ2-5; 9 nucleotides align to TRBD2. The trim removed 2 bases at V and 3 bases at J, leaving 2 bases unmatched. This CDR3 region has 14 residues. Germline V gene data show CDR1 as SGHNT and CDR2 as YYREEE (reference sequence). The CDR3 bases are TGTGCCAGCAGCTTTCGGACTAGCGAAGAGACCCAGTACTTC. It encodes CASSFRTSEETQYF.

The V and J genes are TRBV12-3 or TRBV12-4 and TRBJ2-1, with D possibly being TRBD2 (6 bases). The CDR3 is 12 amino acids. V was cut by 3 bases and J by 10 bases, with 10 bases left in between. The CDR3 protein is CASSLGLAEQFF. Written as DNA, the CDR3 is TGTGCCAGCAGTTTGGGACTTGCCGAGCAGTTCTTC.

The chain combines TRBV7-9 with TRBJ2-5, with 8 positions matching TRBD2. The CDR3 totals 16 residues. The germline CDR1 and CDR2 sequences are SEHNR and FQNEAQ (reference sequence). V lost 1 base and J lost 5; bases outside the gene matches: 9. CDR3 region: CASSLGGSGGMETQYF. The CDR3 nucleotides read TGTGCCAGCAGCTTAGGCGGGTCGGGAGGGATGGAGACCCAGTACTTC.

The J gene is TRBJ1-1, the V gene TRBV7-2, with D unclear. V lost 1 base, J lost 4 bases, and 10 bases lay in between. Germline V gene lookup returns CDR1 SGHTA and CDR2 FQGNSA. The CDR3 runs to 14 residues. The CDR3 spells CASSLGVRSTEAFF. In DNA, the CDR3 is TGTGCCAGCAGCTTAGGGGTACGGAGCACTGAAGCTTTCTTT.

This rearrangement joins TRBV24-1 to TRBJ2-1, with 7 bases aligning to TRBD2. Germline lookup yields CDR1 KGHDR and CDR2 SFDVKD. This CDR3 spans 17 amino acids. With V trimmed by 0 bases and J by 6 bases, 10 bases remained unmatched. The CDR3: CATSDLGSGTGANEQFF. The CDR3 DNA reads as TGTGCCACCAGTGATTTGGGGAGCGGGACTGGCGCCAATGAGCAGTTCTTC.

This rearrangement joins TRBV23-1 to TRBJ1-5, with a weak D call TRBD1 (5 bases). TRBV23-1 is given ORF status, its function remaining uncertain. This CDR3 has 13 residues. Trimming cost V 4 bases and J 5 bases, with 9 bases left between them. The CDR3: CASSRGTYQPQHF. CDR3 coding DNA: TGCGCCAGCAGTCGAGGGACTTATCAGCCCCAGCATTTT.

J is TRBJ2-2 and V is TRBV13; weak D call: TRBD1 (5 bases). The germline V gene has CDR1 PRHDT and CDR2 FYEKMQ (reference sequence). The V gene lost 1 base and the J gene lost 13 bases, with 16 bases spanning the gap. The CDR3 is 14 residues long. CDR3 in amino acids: CASSLELNQGRLFF. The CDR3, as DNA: TGTGCCAGCAGCTTAGAACTCAATCAGGGTCGGCTGTTTTTT. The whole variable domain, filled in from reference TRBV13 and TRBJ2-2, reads AAGVIQSPRHLIKEKRETATLKCYPIPRHDTVYWYQQGPGQDPQFLISFYEKMQSDKGSIPDRFSAQQFSDYHSELNMSSLELGDSALYFCASSLELNQGRLFFGEGSRLTVL.

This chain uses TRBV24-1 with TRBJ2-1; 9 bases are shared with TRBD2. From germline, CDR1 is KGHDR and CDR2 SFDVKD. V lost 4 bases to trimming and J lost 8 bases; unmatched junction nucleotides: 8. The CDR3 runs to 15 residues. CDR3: CATSEIAGEQHEQFF. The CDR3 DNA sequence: TGTGCCACCAGTGAGATAGCGGGAGAACAACATGAGCAGTTCTTC.

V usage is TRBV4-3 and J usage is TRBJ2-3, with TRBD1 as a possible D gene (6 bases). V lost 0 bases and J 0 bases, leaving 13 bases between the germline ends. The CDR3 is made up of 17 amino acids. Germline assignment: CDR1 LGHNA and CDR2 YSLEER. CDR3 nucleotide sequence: TGCGCCAGCAGCCAAGATACCGGGACAACTAGCACAGATACGCAGTATTTT. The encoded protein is CASSQDTGTTSTDTQYF.

This CDR3 is CASSPFDRDRTYEQYF. The CDR3 region has the DNA TGTGCCAGCAGCCCATTTGACAGGGATCGAACCTACGAGCAGTACTTC. This chain connects TRBV5-6 to TRBJ2-7, with TRBD1 matching 7 bases. J lost 2 bases, V lost 4 bases, and 12 bases had no gene match. CDR1 is SGHDT and CDR2 is YYEEEE in the germline V gene. The CDR3 has 16 amino acids.

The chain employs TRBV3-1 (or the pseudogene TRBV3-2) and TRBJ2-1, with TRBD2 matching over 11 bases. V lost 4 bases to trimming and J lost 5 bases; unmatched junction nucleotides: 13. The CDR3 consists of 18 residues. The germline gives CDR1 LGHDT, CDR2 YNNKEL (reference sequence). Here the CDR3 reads CASSRQGGTSGSHNEQFF. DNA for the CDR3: TGTGCCAGCAGCCGACAAGGGGGTACTAGCGGGAGCCACAATGAGCAGTTCTTC.

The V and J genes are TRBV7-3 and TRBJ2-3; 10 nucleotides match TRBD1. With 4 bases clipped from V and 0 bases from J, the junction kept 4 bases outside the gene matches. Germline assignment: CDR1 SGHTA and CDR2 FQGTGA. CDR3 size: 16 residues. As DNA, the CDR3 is TGTGCCAGCAGCTGGGACAGGGGCACTAGCACAGATACGCAGTATTTT. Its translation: CASSWDRGTSTDTQYF.

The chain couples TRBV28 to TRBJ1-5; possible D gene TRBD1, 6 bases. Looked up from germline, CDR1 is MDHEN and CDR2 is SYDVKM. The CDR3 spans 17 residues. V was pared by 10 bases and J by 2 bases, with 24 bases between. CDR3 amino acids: CATLPQGLENGNQPQHF. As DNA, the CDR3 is TGTGCCACCCTTCCACAGGGTTTGGAGAATGGCAATCAGCCCCAGCATTTT.

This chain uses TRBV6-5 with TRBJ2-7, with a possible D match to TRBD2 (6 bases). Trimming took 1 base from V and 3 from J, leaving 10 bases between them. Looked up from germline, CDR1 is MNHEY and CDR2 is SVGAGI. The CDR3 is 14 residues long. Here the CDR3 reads CASSYYTGDYEQYF. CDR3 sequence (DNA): TGTGCCAGCAGTTACTACACGGGGGACTACGAGCAGTACTTC.

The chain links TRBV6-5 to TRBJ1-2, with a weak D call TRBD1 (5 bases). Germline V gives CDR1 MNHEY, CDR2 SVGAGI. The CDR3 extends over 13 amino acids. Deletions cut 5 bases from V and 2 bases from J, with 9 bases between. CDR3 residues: CASSRQPNYGYTF. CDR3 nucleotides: TGTGCCAGCAGTAGACAGCCCAACTATGGCTACACCTTC.

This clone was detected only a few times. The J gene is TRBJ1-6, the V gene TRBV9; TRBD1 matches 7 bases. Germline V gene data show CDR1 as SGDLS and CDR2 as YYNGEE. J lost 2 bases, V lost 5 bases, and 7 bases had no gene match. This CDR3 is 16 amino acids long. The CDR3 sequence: CASRPTGDPYNSPLHF. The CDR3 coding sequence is TGTGCCAGCAGACCCACAGGGGACCCCTATAATTCACCCCTCCACTTT.

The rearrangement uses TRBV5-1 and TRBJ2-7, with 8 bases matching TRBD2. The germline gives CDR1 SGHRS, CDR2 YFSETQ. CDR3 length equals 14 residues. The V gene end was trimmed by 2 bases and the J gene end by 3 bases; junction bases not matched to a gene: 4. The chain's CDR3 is CASSFKRGYYEQYF. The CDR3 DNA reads TGCGCCAGCAGCTTTAAGCGGGGGTACTACGAGCAGTACTTC.

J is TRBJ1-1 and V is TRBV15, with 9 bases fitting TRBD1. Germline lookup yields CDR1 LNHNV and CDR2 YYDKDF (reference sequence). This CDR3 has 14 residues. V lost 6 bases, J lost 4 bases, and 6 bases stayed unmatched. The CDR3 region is CATRPGQGLTEAFF. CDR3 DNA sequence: TGTGCCACCAGGCCGGGACAGGGACTCACTGAAGCTTTCTTT.

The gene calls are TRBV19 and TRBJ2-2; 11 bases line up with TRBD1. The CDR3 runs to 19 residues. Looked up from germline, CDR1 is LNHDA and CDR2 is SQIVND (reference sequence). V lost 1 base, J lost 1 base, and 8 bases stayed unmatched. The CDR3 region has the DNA TGTGCCAGTAGTATAGGAGGGACAGGGGGAATCGGGAACACCGGGGAGCTGTTTTTT. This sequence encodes CASSIGGTGGIGNTGELFF.

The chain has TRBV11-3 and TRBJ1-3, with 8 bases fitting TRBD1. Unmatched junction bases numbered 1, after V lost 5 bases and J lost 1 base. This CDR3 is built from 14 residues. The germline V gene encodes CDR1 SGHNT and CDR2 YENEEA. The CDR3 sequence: CASSGQGSGNTIYF. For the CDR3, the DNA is TGTGCCAGCAGCGGACAGGGATCTGGAAACACCATATATTTT.

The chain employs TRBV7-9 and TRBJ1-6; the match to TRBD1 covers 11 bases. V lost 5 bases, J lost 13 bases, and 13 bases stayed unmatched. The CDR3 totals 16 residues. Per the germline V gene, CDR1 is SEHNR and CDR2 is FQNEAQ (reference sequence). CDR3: CASSPGTGGTVRPLHF. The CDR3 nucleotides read TGTGCCAGCAGCCCGGGGACAGGGGGAACGGTGAGGCCCCTCCACTTT.

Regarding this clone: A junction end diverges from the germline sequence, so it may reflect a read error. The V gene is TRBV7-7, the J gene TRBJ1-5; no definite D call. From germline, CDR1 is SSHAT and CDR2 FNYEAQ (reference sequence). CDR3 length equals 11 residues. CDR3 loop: CASSPNQPQHF. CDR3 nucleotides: TGTGCTAGCAGCCCTAATCAGCCCCAGCATTTT.

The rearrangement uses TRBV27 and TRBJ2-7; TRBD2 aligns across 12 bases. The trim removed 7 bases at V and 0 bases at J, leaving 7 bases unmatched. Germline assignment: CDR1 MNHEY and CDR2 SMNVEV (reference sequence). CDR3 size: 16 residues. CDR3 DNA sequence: TGTGCCAGCACCTTACTAGCGGGGGGCGTCTCCTACGAGCAGTACTTC. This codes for CASTLLAGGVSYEQYF.

The DNA for the CDR3 is TGTGCCAGCAGGTCAGGGGTGTCAGCTTTCTTT. It encodes CASRSGVSAFF. V usage is TRBV6-5 and J usage is TRBJ1-1; TRBD1 might be the D (6 bases). V was pared by 6 bases and J by 10 bases, with 12 bases between. Germline assignment: CDR1 MNHEY and CDR2 SVGAGI. The CDR3 loop spans 11 amino acids.

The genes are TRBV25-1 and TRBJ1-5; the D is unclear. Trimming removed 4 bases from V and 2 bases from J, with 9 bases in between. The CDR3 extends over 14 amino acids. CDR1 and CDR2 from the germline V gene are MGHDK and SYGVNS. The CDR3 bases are TGTGCCAGCAGTGGAGGGCAGGGCAATCAGCCCCAGCATTTT. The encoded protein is CASSGGQGNQPQHF.

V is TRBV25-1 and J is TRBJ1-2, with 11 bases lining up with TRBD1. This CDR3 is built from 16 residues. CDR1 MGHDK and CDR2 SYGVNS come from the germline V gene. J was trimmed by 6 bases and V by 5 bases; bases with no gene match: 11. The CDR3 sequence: CASSLDRDRGIDGYTF. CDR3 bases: TGTGCCAGCAGTCTGGACCGGGACAGGGGGATAGATGGCTACACCTTC.

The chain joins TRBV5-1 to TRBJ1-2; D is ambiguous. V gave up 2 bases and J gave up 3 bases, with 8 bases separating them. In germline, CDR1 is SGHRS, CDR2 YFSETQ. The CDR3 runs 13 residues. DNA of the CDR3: TGCGCCAGCAGCTTATCGGCGGACTATGGCTACACCTTC. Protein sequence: CASSLSADYGYTF.

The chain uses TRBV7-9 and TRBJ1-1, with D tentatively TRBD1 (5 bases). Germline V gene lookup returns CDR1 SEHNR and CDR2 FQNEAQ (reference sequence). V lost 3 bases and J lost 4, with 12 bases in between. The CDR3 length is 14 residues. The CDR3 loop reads CASSFSGASTEAFF. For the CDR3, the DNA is TGTGCCAGCAGCTTTTCTGGGGCCAGCACTGAAGCTTTCTTT.